This passage covers 28 T cell receptor beta chains from one sample sequenced in a study of CD8+CD57+ T cells in acquired aplastic anemia. By flow cytometry, patients selected for sequencing had shown an expansion of CD8+CD57+ cells. Genomic DNA, serving as template, underwent TCR beta VDJ and CDR3 profiling. TCRdb itself ran the reads through MiXCR, one entry per CDR3 protein. The sample lists some 200,000 distinct CDR3 sequences, less than 60% seen once, with around 9.7% in the top ten. Source material: sorted CD4+, CD8+, or CD8+CD57+ T cells (not recorded which) from PBMCs. Receptors originate from a human donor with aplastic anemia.

This chain uses TRBV19 with TRBJ1-1; D ambiguous. Trimming removed 6 bases from V and 8 bases from J, with 10 bases in between. The CDR3 runs to 11 residues. Germline V gene lookup returns CDR1 LNHDA and CDR2 SQIVND (reference sequence). The CDR3 nucleotides read TGTGCCAGTAGCACCCAATCCGAAGCTTTCTTT. This sequence encodes CASSTQSEAFF.

A word on this clonotype: The junction departs from germline at one end; a sequencing error may be responsible. J is TRBJ2-5 and V is TRBV5-1; TRBD2 matches 8 bases. The CDR3 is 16 residues long. Germline CDR1 and CDR2: SGHRS and YFSETQ. CDR3 in amino acids: CASSSQGAGAQGTQYF. CDR3 sequence (DNA): TGCGCCAGCAGCTCCCAGGGAGCGGGAGCCCAAGGGACCCAGTACTTC. Full variable domain (missing parts from reference TRBV5-1 and TRBJ2-5): KAGVTQTPRYLIKTRGQQVTLSCSPISGHRSVSWYQQTPGQGLQFLFEYFSETQRNKGNFPGRFSGRQFSNSRSEMNVSTLELGDSALYLCASSSQGAGAQGTQYFGPGTRLLVL.

This clonotype has just a few counts. The genes are TRBV7-3 and TRBJ1-2; possible D gene TRBD1, 5 bases. The CDR3 spans 15 residues. CDR1 SGHTA and CDR2 FQGTGA come from the germline V gene. V was clipped by 4 bases and J by 8 bases, with 20 bases between them. Here the CDR3 reads CASSSGGFTPGGYTF. In DNA form, the CDR3 reads TGTGCCAGCAGCTCTGGGGGGTTCACCCCCGGCGGCTACACCTTC.

This clonotype has ten or more counts. The CDR3 here is CSVRRGSYNEQFF. DNA of the CDR3: TGCAGCGTTCGTAGGGGCTCCTACAATGAGCAGTTCTTC. V is TRBV29-1 and J is TRBJ2-1, with a possible D match to TRBD1 (5 bases). This CDR3 is 13 amino acids long. Trimming removed 5 bases at V and 0 bases at J, with 8 bases between. Germline V gives CDR1 SQVTM, CDR2 ANQGSEA.

The sample holds a few counts of this clonotype. A read error may account for a junction end that differs from germline. The chain joins TRBV7-8 to TRBJ2-5; the match to TRBD1 covers 8 bases. CDR1 is SGHVS, CDR2 FQNEAQ, per germline. The CDR3 has 19 residues. In DNA, the CDR3 is TGTGCCAGCAGCCCCCCGGGGGTTCTGGCAGGGGGCGGCCAAGGGACCCAGTACTTC. This encodes CASSPPGVLAGGGQGTQYF. The full variable domain, in which reference TRBV7-8 and TRBJ2-5 provide the parts outside the CDR3, is GAGVSQSPRYKVAKRGQDVALRCDPISGHVSLFWYQQALGQGPEFLTYFQNEAQLDKSGLPSDRFFAERPEGSVSTLKIQRTQQEDSAVYLCASSPPGVLAGGGQGTQYFGPGTRLLVL.

The CDR3 spells CASGSDTEAFF. The CDR3 nucleotides read TGTGCCAGTGGGAGTGACACTGAAGCTTTCTTT. V gene TRBV19 combines with J gene TRBJ1-1; D is unclear. Trimming removed 8 bases at V and 3 bases at J, with 7 bases between. Per germline, CDR1 LNHDA and CDR2 SQIVND (reference sequence). The length of the CDR3 is 11 residues.

The chain employs TRBV7-3 and TRBJ2-7, with TRBD1 identical over 9 bases. Germline V gene sequence: CDR1 SGHTA, CDR2 FQGTGA. V lost 5 bases to trimming and J lost 4 bases; unmatched junction nucleotides: 18. The CDR3 totals 18 residues. CDR3 protein: CASSALSRGQGNWYEQYF. CDR3 DNA sequence: TGTGCCAGCAGCGCCTTAAGTAGGGGACAGGGTAATTGGTACGAGCAGTACTTC.

On this clonotype itself: A single base separates this from a much larger clone, so it may be a read error. V gene TRBV6-1 combines with J gene TRBJ1-3, with a tentative D call TRBD1 (5 bases). CDR1 and CDR2 from the germline V gene are MNHNS and SASEGT. The CDR3 length is 15 residues. The CDR3 here is CATYSPGYSGNTMYF. The CDR3 DNA reads as TGTGCCACCTACAGTCCAGGGTACTCTGGAAACACCATGTATTTT.

This clonotype was seen repeatedly, ten times or more. The chain links TRBV6-5 to TRBJ2-5, with 8 positions matching TRBD2. The trim removed 6 bases at V and 1 base at J, leaving 7 bases unmatched. CDR1 MNHEY and CDR2 SVGAGI come from the germline V gene. The CDR3 has 15 amino acids. The CDR3 sequence is CASRPQLAAQETQYF. CDR3 DNA sequence: TGTGCCAGCAGACCCCAACTAGCGGCCCAAGAGACCCAGTACTTC.

J is TRBJ2-3 and V is TRBV7-6; D is unresolved. This CDR3 comprises 13 residues. Trimming removed 5 bases at V and 1 base at J, with 7 bases between. CDR1 and CDR2 (germline): SGHVS, FNYEAQ. This chain's CDR3 is CASSRSGTDTQYF. CDR3 coding DNA: TGTGCCAGCAGCCGCTCAGGCACAGATACGCAGTATTTT.

This chain connects TRBV10-3 to TRBJ1-1, with TRBD1 identical over 7 bases. Germline V gene sequence: CDR1 ENHRY, CDR2 SYGVKD. The CDR3 is 16 residues long. Trimming at V came to 5 bases and at J to 2 bases, leaving 11 bases not matched to a gene. The CDR3 nucleotides are TGTGCCATCAGTCCAACCCAGGGGGTTGGAAACACTGAAGCTTTCTTT. Translation: CAISPTQGVGNTEAFF.

This clonotype is a singleton in its sample. The chain uses TRBV29-1 and TRBJ2-3, with D perhaps assigned TRBD1 or TRBD2 (5 bases each). Germline CDR1 SQVTM, CDR2 ANQGSEA. Trimming left V 1 base short and J 5 bases short, with 13 bases between. The CDR3 loop spans 14 amino acids. The CDR3 DNA is TGCAGCGTTGAAGCCTGGGGGTCAGGAGATACGCAGTATTTT. Protein product: CSVEAWGSGDTQYF.

The CDR3 reads CASSSPSSPEAFF. CDR3 sequence (DNA): TGTGCCAGCAGTTCCCCCAGTAGCCCTGAAGCTTTCTTT. The chain is built from TRBV28 and TRBJ1-1; D remains unclear. The CDR3 spans 13 residues. Per the germline V gene, CDR1 is MDHEN and CDR2 is SYDVKM. V was clipped by 4 bases and J by 6 bases, with 12 bases between them.

This clonotype was observed a single time. This chain uses TRBV5-4 with TRBJ2-6, with D uncertain. Germline CDR1 and CDR2: SGHNT and YYREEE (reference sequence). This CDR3 contains 15 residues. V lost 3 bases and J 0 bases, leaving 7 bases between the germline ends. CDR3: CASSSLNSGANVLTF. CDR3 DNA: TGTGCCAGCAGCTCACTAAACTCTGGGGCCAACGTCCTGACTTTC.

There are many counts of this clonotype. A junction end diverges from the germline sequence, so it may reflect a read error. The CDR3 nucleotides are TGCACCAGCAGCCCCCAGGGGACGGAGACCCAGTACTTC. This translates into CTSSPQGTETQYF. The chain links TRBV4-1 to TRBJ2-5; TRBD1 might be the D (6 bases). Germline V lookup: CDR1 MGHRA, CDR2 YSYEKL. The CDR3 spans 13 residues.

The chain links TRBV2 to TRBJ2-7, with a weak D call TRBD1 (6 bases). V was pared by 6 bases and J by 7 bases, with 22 bases between. The CDR3 has 15 amino acids. CDR1 and CDR2 (germline): SNHLY, FYNNEI. The CDR3 coding sequence is TGTGCCAGCAGCGAACAGGGTCTGACTTCGGGGGAGCAGTACTTC. Translating gives CASSEQGLTSGEQYF.

Remarks on this clonotype: One base away lies a much larger clone, so this may be a sequencing read error. This sequence joins TRBV6-1 and TRBJ1-2; weak D call: TRBD1 (6 bases). V was shortened by 7 bases and J by 7 bases, with 16 bases between the two germline ends. CDR3 size: 13 residues. CDR1 is MNHNS, CDR2 SASEGT, per germline. CDR3 DNA: TGTGCCAGCACCCTTAAAGGGGGAGGTGGCTACACCTTC. Translated: CASTLKGGGGYTF.

The rearrangement links TRBV20-1 to TRBJ2-3; D is ambiguous. CDR3 length equals 11 residues. Germline-derived CDR1 and CDR2 are DFQATT and SNEGSKA (reference sequence). V was shortened by 7 bases and J by 1 base, with 6 bases between the two germline ends. CDR3: CSGTGTDTQYF. The CDR3 DNA sequence: TGCAGTGGCACGGGCACAGATACGCAGTATTTT.

With respect to this clonotype: An end of the junction differs from the germline gene, which may be a read error. V usage is TRBV4-1 and J usage is TRBJ2-2; the D gene could be TRBD1 or TRBD2 (5 bases each). The CDR3 is 16 amino acids. Germline V lookup: CDR1 MGHRA, CDR2 YSYEKL. For the CDR3, the DNA is TGCGCCAGCAGCCAAGAAAGGGGCTCGAACACCGGGGAGCTGCCTTTT. This sequence encodes CASSQERGSNTGELPF.

This rearrangement joins TRBV2 to TRBJ2-5, with 14 bases identical to TRBD2. The J segment lost 3 bases and the V segment lost 8 bases, leaving 2 bases of the junction unmatched. This CDR3 contains 14 residues. Germline V gene data show CDR1 as SNHLY and CDR2 as FYNNEI. The CDR3 here is CASGGLAGEETQYF. The CDR3 coding sequence is TGTGCCAGCGGGGGACTAGCGGGAGAAGAGACCCAGTACTTC. The complete variable domain, with remaining parts taken from reference TRBV2 and TRBJ2-5, reads EPEVTQTPSHQVTQMGQEVILRCVPISNHLYFYWYRQILGQKVEFLVSFYNNEISEKSEIFDDQFSVERPDGSNFTLKIRSTKLEDSAMYFCASGGLAGEETQYFGPGTRLLVL.

There are many counts of this clonotype. V usage is TRBV24-1 and J usage is TRBJ1-5; no firm D call. The CDR3 consists of 15 residues. The germline gives CDR1 KGHDR, CDR2 SFDVKD. Trimming stripped 5 bases from V and 5 bases from J, with 15 bases between. CDR3 sequence: CATSAPRAGDQPQHF. CDR3 sequence (DNA): TGTGCCACCAGTGCCCCGAGGGCCGGTGATCAGCCCCAGCATTTT.

As for this clonotype: One base away lies a much larger clone, so this may be a sequencing read error. The V call is TRBV9, the J call TRBJ1-6, with 8 bases matching TRBD1. The germline V gene encodes CDR1 SGDLS and CDR2 YYNGEE. Germline trimming cut 4 bases from V and 12 bases from J; bases unmatched to any gene: 18. The CDR3 runs 17 residues. The CDR3 sequence is CASSTVEDRARGVPLHF. The CDR3 DNA reads as TGTGCCAGCAGCACTGTCGAGGACAGGGCCAGAGGCGTACCCCTCCACTTT. The variable domain in full, with the rest retrieved from reference TRBV9 and TRBJ1-6, is DSGVTQTPKHLITATGQRVTLRCSPRSGDLSVYWYQQSLDQGLQFLIQYYNGEERAKGNILERFSAQQFPDLHSELNLSSLELGDSALYFCASSTVEDRARGVPLHFGNGTRLTVT.

As to this clonotype: A much larger clone differs by one base, so this may be a read error. CDR3 in amino acids: CASRIAGGNYNEQLF. The CDR3 nucleotides are TGTGCCAGCAGAATAGCGGGAGGGAACTACAATGAGCAGCTCTTC. The V call is TRBV13, the J call TRBJ2-1, with TRBD2 matching 11 bases. Germline assignment: CDR1 PRHDT and CDR2 FYEKMQ (reference sequence). This CDR3 region has 15 residues.

As regards this clonotype: With a much larger clone just one base away, this may be a read error. V gene TRBV5-1 combines with J gene TRBJ2-5, with D perhaps matching TRBD2 (5 bases). V dropped 4 bases and J dropped 10 bases, with 20 bases sitting between them. CDR1 and CDR2 (germline): SGHRS, YFSETQ. The CDR3 runs 14 residues. CDR3: CASSPRLQRADQYF. In nucleotides, the CDR3 is TGCGCCAGCAGCCCCCGACTACAACGAGCGGACCAGTACTTC.

This clonotype has ten or more counts. V and J are TRBV24-1 and TRBJ2-5; D tentatively reads TRBD1 or TRBD2 (6 bases each). V was clipped by 5 bases and J by 5 bases, with 14 bases between them. This CDR3 has 14 residues. Germline V gene data show CDR1 as KGHDR and CDR2 as SFDVKD. CDR3 sequence: CATSANRGRETQYF. The CDR3 DNA sequence: TGTGCCACCAGTGCCAACCGGGGGCGGGAGACCCAGTACTTC.

Regarding this clonotype: A much larger clonotype is one base distant, so this may be a read error. This rearrangement joins TRBV5-1 to TRBJ2-7; D remains ambiguous. Germline CDR1 reads SGHRS; CDR2 reads YFSETQ. Trimming shortened V by 5 bases and J by 1 base, and 10 bases separated the two germline ends. The CDR3 runs 13 residues. CDR3 residues: CASSSALSYEQYF. In DNA form, the CDR3 reads TGCGCCAGCAGTTCGGCCCTTTCCTACGAGCAGTACTTC.

J is TRBJ2-7 and V is TRBV7-8; 8 nucleotides agree with TRBD1. The CDR3 extends over 14 amino acids. V lost 3 bases and J lost 5; bases outside the gene matches: 6. Germline CDR1 is SGHVS and CDR2 is FQNEAQ. The CDR3 protein is CASSLRIQGDEQYF. As DNA, the CDR3 is TGTGCCAGCAGCTTGCGGATACAGGGGGACGAGCAGTACTTC.

This clonotype was detected ten times or more. The rearrangement links TRBV7-9 to TRBJ1-1; D possibly corresponds to TRBD1 (5 bases). The germline V gene encodes CDR1 SEHNR and CDR2 FQNEAQ (reference sequence). Trimming took 5 bases from V and 1 from J, leaving 14 bases between them. CDR3 length: 15 amino acids. CDR3 DNA sequence: TGTGCCAGCAGCGGACCAGGGTTGGGGAACACTGAAGCTTTCTTT. This codes for CASSGPGLGNTEAFF.